This record looks at one T cell receptor beta chain sequence and its context. The record originates from a study of blood T cell repertoires in COVID-19. Across the whole study: From the United States, Italy and Spain came samples of acute and convalescent COVID-19. Nucleic acid was either cDNA or gDNA, and it came from T cells, B-cell-depleted T cells, or PBMCs.

The V and J ends lost 6 bases and 5 bases respectively, with 10 bases between them. This CDR3 comprises 11 residues. The germline CDR1 and CDR2 sequences are DFQATT and SNEGSKA (reference sequence). In the study's own analysis: Cell counts per sample came from amplifying reference gene primers. The assay was immunoSEQ multiplex PCR, and TCRdb's table has in-frame clones only and misses some. V and J calls and clone size are as listed in that table; D and trimming were resolved from the DNA. The repertoire holds around 47,000 clones, with roughly 91% as singletons. The sequence was obtained from an older man with active or convalescent COVID-19. The V gene is TRBV20-1, the J gene TRBJ1-1; tentative D call: TRBD1 (5 bases). The sample comprised peripheral blood. The DNA for the CDR3 is TGCAGTGCCCCGGGGGTTACTGAAGCTTTCTTT. Amino acid sequence: CSAPGVTEAFF.